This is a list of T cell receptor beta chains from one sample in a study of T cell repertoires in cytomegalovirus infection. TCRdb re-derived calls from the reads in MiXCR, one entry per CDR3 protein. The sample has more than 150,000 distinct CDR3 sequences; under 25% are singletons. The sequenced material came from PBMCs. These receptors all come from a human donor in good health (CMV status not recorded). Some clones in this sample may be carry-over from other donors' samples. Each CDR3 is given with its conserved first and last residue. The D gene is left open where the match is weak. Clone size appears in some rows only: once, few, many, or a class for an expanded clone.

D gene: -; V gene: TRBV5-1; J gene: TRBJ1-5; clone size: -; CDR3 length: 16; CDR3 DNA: TGCGCCAGCAGCGCAATGCCTAACGACGGCAATCAGCCCCAGCATTTT; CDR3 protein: CASSAMPNDGNQPQHF
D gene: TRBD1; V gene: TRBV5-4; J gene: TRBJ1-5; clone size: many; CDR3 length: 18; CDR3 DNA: TGTGCCAGCAGCGACGGACAGGGGGCAGGAAGTAGCAATCAGCCCCAGCATTTT; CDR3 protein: CASSDGQGAGSSNQPQHF
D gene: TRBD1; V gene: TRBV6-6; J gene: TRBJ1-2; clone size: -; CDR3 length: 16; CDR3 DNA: TGTGCCAGCAGTCTACTAGACAGGGCTGACCGAGGGGGCTACACCTTC; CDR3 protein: CASSLLDRADRGGYTF
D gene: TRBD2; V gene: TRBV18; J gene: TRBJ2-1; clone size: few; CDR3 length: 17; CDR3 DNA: TGTGCCAGCTCACCATTCCTTACTAGCGGGGGTAGCAGTGAGCAGTTCTTC; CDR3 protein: CASSPFLTSGGSSEQFF
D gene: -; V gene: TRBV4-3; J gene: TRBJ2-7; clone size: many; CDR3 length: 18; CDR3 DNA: TGCGCCAGCAGCCAAGAGCACAGCAGCTACACCGGGTCCTACGAGCAGTACTTC; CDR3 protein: CASSQEHSSYTGSYEQYF
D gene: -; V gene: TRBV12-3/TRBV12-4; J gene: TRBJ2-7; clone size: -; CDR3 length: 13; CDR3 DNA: TGTGCCAGCAGTTTAGGAGAAGCCTACGAGCAGTACTTC; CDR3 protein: CASSLGEAYEQYF
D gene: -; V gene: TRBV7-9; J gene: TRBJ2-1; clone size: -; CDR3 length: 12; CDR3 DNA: TGTGCCAGCAGCGCTCGACTGGGGGAGCAGTTCTTC; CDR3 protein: CASSARLGEQFF
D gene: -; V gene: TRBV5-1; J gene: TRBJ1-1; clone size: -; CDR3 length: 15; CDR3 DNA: TGCGCCAGCAGCGTACTGACAGTTCGGGTCACTGAAGCTTTCTTT; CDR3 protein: CASSVLTVRVTEAFF
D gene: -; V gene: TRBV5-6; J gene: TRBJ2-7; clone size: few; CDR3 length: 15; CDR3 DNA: TGTGCCAGCAGCTCGAATCCACAGGAAACCTACGAGCAGTACTTC; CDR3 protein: CASSSNPQETYEQYF
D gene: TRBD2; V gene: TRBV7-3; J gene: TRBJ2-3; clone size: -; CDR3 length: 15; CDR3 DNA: TGTGCCAGCAGCTCTAGCGGCCCTAGCACAGATACGCAGTATTTT; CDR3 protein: CASSSSGPSTDTQYF
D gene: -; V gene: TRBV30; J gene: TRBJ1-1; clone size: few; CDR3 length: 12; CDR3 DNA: TGTGCCTGGAACTACGGTACCCCTGAAGCTTTCTTT; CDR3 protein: CAWNYGTPEAFF
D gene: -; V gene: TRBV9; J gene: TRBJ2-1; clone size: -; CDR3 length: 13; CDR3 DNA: TGTGCCAGCAGCGTAGCTACGAGGGATGAGCAGTTCTTC; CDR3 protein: CASSVATRDEQFF
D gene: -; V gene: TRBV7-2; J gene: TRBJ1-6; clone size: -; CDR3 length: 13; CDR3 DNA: TGTGCCAGAAGCACGCCGGGACGGGGCACCCCCCACTTT; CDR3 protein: CARSTPGRGTPHF
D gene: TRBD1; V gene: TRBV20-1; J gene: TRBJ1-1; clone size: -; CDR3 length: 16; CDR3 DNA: TGCAGTGTCCAAGAGACAGGGGGCCGGATGAACACTGAAGCTTTCTTT; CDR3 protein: CSVQETGGRMNTEAFF
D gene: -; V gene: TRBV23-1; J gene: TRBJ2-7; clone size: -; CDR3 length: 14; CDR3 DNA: TGCGCCAGCAGTCTGCTTTGGGGACACTACGAGCAGTACTTC; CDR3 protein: CASSLLWGHYEQYF
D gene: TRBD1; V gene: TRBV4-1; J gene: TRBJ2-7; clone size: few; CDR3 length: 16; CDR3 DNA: TGCGCCAGCAGCCAAGAGGACCTCGGGACAGGGCACGAGCAGTACTTC; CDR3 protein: CASSQEDLGTGHEQYF
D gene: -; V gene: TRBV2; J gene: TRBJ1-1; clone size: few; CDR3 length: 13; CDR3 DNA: TGTGCCAGCAGCACACAGGGTTACACTGAAGCTTTCTTT; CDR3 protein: CASSTQGYTEAFF
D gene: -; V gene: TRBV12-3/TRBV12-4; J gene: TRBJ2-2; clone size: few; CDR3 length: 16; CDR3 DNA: TGTGCCAGCAGATTTGGACAGTTGGTATACACCGGGGAGCTGTTTTTT; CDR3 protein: CASRFGQLVYTGELFF
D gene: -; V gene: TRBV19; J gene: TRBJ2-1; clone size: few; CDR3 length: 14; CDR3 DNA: TGTGCCAGTAGTATAGGTGGGGGTTACGATGAGCAGTTCTTC; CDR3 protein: CASSIGGGYDEQFF
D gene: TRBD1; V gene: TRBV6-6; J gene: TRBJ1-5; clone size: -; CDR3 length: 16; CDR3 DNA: TGTGCCAGCAGTTACGCAATAGGGGGCGCGGGTCAGCCCCAGCATTTT; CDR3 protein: CASSYAIGGAGQPQHF
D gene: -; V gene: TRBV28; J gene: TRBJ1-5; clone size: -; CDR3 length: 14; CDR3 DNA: TGTGCCAGCAGTCGAGGACAAGGATATCAGCCCCAGCATTTT; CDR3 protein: CASSRGQGYQPQHF
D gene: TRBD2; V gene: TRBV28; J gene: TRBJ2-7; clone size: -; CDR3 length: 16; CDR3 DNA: TGTGCCAGCAGCACCGGACTAGCGGGAGGTTGGTACGGGCAGTACTTC; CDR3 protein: CASSTGLAGGWYGQYF
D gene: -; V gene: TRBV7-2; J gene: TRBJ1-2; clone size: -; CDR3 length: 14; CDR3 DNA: TGTGCCAGCAGCTTTTCCGCAGGGGTCTATGGCTACACCTTC; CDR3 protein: CASSFSAGVYGYTF
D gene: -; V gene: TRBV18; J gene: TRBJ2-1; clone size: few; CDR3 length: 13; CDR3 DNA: TGTGCCAGCTCACCCCTAGGAGCGGATGAGCAGTTCTTC; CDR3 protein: CASSPLGADEQFF
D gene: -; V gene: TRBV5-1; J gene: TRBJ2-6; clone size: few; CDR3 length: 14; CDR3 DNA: TGCGCCAGCAGCCCCGGCTCTGGGGCCAACGTCCTGACTTTC; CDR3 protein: CASSPGSGANVLTF
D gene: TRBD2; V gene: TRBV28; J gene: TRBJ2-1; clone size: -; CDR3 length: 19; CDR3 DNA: TGTGCCAGCAGTTCTCTCCAGACCATAGCGGGAGGGCCATACAATGAGCAGTTCTTC; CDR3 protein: CASSSLQTIAGGPYNEQFF
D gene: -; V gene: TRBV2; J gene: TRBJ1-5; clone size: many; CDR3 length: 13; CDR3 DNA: TGTGCCAGCTCCAAGGCGGAGAATCAGCCCCAGCATTTT; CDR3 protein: CASSKAENQPQHF
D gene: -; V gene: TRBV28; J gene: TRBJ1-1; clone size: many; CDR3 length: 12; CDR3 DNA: TGTGCCAGCAGTTTATGGAACACTGAAGCTTTCTTT; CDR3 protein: CASSLWNTEAFF
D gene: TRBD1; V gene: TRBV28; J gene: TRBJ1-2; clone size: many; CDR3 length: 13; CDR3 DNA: TGTGCCAGCAACCAGGACAGGAACTATGGCTACACCTTC; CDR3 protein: CASNQDRNYGYTF
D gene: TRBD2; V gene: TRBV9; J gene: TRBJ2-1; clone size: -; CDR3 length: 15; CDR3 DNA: TGTGCCAGCGGTTCACTAGCGGGAAATTCCAATGAGCAGTTCTTC; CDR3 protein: CASGSLAGNSNEQFF
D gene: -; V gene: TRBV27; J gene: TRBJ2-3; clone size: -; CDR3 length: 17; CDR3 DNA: TGTGCCAGCAGTTTTGGAAAGGGGGTGGGGCGCACAGATACGCAGTATTTT; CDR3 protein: CASSFGKGVGRTDTQYF
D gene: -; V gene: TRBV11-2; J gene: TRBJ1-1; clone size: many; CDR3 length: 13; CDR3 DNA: TGTGCCAGCAGCGCGGAAAGGGGGAAAGAAGCTTTCTTT; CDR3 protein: CASSAERGKEAFF
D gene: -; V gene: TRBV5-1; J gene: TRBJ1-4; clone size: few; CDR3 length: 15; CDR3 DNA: TGCGCCAGCAGCTTGGAGGGCAGGGAAGAGGAAAAACTGTTTTTT; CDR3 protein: CASSLEGREEEKLFF
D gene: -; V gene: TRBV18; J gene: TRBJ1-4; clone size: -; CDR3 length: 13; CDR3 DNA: TGTGCCAGCTCACCGACCGGGAGTGAAAAACTGTTTTTT; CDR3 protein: CASSPTGSEKLFF
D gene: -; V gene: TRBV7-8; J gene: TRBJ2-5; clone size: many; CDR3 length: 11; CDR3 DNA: TGTGCCAGCAGCCCGGGGGAGACCCAGTACTTC; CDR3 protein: CASSPGETQYF
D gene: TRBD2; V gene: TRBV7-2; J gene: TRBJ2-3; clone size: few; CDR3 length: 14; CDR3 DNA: TGTGCCAGCAGCCCAGGGACTAGCCCAGATACGCAGTATTTT; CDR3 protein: CASSPGTSPDTQYF
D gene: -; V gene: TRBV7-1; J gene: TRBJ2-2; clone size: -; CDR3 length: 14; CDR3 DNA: TGTGCCAGCAGCTCTGAGGGGCCGGGCGGGGAGCTGTTTTTT; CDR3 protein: CASSSEGPGGELFF
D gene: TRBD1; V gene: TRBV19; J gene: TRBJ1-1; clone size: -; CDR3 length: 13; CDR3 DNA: TGTGCCTGTGCGGGGCAGGGGGTCACTGAAGCTTTCTTT; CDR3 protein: CACAGQGVTEAFF
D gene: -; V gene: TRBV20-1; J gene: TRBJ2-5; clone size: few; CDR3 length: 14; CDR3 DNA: TGCAGTGCCCGTCAGAGTGGATCGTTCGAGACCCAGTACTTC; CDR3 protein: CSARQSGSFETQYF
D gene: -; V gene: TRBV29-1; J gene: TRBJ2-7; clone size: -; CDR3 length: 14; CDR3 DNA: TGCAGCGTTGTATCAGGGGTACCCTCCTACGAGGATTTCTTC; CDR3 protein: CSVVSGVPSYEDFF
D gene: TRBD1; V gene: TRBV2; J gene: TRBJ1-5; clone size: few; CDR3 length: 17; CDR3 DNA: TGTGCCAGCAGTGGGGACAGGACCGCTCTTAGCAATCAGCCCCAGCATTTT; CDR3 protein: CASSGDRTALSNQPQHF
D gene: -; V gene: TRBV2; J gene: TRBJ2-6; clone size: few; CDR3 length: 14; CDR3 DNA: TGTGCCAGCAGTGTAATGCCGGCCGATGGAGTCCTGACTTTC; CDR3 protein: CASSVMPADGVLTF
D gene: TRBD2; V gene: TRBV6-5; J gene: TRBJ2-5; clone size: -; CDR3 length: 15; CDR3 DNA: TGTGCCAGCAGTTACTCTCGCGGCGGGGGAGGGACCCAGTACTTC; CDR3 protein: CASSYSRGGGGTQYF
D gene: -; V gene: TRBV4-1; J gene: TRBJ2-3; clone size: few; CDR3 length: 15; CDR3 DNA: TGCGCCAGCAGCCAACCGGGACGGACCACAGATACGCAGTATTTT; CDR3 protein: CASSQPGRTTDTQYF
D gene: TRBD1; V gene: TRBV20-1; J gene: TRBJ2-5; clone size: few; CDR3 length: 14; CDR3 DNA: TGCAGTGCTAGACCGACAGGGGGCCAAGAGACCCAGTACTTC; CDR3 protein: CSARPTGGQETQYF
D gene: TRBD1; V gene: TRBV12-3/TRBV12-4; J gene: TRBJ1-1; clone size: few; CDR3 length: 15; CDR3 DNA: TGTGCCAGCAGTTTACCCGGGACAGCGAACACTGAAGCTTTCTTT; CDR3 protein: CASSLPGTANTEAFF
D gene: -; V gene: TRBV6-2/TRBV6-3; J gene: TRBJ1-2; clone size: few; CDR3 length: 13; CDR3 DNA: TGTGCCAGCAGTTATAGGGTTTCAGATGGCTACACCTTC; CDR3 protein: CASSYRVSDGYTF
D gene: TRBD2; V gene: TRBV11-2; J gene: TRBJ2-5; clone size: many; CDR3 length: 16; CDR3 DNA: TGTGCCAGCAGCTTCGGACTAGCGGGCTACCAAGAGACCCAGTACTTC; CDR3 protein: CASSFGLAGYQETQYF
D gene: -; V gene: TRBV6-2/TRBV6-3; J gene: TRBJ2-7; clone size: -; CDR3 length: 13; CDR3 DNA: TGTGCCAGCAGTTACACCGGCCACTACGAGCAGTACTTC; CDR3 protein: CASSYTGHYEQYF
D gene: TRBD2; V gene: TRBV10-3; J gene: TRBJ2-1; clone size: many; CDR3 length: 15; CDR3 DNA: TGTGCCATCAGTATGACTAGCGGGGGTAACAATGAGCAGTTCTTC; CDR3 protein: CAISMTSGGNNEQFF
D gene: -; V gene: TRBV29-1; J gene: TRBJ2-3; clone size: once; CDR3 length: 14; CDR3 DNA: TGCAGCGTTGAGGGGCTTACTAGCACAGATACGCAGTATTTT; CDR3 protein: CSVEGLTSTDTQYF
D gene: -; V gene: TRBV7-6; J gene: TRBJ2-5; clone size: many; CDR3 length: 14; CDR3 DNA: TGTGCCAGCAGCCAGACGGGACCGAAAGAGACCCAGTACTTC; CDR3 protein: CASSQTGPKETQYF
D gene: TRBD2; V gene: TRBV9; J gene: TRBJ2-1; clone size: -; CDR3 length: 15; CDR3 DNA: TGTGCCAGCAGCACACTAGCGGGATCATCGGGGGAGCAGTTCTTC; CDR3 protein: CASSTLAGSSGEQFF
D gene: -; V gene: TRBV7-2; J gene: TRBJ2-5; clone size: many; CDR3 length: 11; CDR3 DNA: TGTGCCAGCAGCTTCCGCGAGACCCAGTACTTC; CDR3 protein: CASSFRETQYF
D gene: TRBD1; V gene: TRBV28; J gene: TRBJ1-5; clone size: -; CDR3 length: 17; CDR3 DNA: TGTGCCAGCAGTTTATGGGGGGGACAGGGAAGCAATCAGCCCCAGCATTTT; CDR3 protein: CASSLWGGQGSNQPQHF
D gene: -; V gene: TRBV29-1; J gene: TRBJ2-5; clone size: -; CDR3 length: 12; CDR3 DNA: TGCAGCGTTGAAGGCCTAGGGGAGACCCAGTACTTC; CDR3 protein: CSVEGLGETQYF
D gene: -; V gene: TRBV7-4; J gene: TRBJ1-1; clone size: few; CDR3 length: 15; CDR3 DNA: TGTGCCAGCAGCTCCTATTTGGCAGTAAACACTGAAGCTTTCTTT; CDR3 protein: CASSSYLAVNTEAFF
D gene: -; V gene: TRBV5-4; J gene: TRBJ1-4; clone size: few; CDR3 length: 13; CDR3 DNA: TGTGCCAGCAGCTTAAGTCAGCGGGAAAAACTGTTTTTT; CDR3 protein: CASSLSQREKLFF
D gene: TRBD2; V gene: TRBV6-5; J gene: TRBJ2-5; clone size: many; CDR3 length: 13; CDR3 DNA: TGTGCCAGCAGTCGGGAGGGAGTCGAGACCCAGTACTTC; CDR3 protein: CASSREGVETQYF